This is a list of T cell receptor beta chains from one sample in a study of T cells in Graves' hyperthyroidism and ophthalmopathy. MiXCR, applied by TCRdb to the multiplex PCR reads, yields one record per CDR3 protein. The sample includes about 290,000 distinct CDR3 sequences, roughly 17% of them seen just once. Sequenced input: blood. These receptors came from a young man with Graves' hyperthyroidism. Each CDR3 is given with its conserved first and last residue. Fields, in order: J gene, V gene, D gene, clone size, CDR3 DNA, CDR3 protein. A D gene is named only where the DNA matches it firmly. Clone size appears in some rows only: once, few, many, or a class for an expanded clone.

J: TRBJ2-3; V: TRBV19; D: .; size: .; DNA: TGTGCCAGTAGTATCGGGGCAGAGCCCCATTCCACAGATACGCAGTATTTT; CDR3: CASSIGAEPHSTDTQYF
J: TRBJ2-7; V: TRBV28; D: TRBD1; size: many; DNA: TGTGCCAGCAGACCGAATCCGGGACAGGGGTCGGGTGAGCAGTACTTC; CDR3: CASRPNPGQGSGEQYF
J: TRBJ1-1; V: TRBV6-1; D: .; size: .; DNA: TGTGCCAGCAAAACGGGGACTGAAGCTTTCTTT; CDR3: CASKTGTEAFF
J: TRBJ1-5; V: TRBV20-1; D: TRBD1; size: few; DNA: TGCAGTGCCACATCAACAGGGGGCGGGAATCAGCCCCAGCATTTT; CDR3: CSATSTGGGNQPQHF
J: TRBJ2-5; V: TRBV7-2; D: .; size: .; DNA: TGTGCCAGCAGCTTGGGTTTCGTACTACAAGAGACCCAGTACTTC; CDR3: CASSLGFVLQETQYF
J: TRBJ1-1; V: TRBV7-2; D: .; size: many; DNA: TGTGCCAGCAGCTTCAGCGTGAACACTGAAGCTTTCTTT; CDR3: CASSFSVNTEAFF
J: TRBJ2-2; V: TRBV7-8; D: .; size: few; DNA: TGTGCCAGCAGCTTAGCGGGGGGGACAGGAAACACCGGGGAGCTGTTTTTT; CDR3: CASSLAGGTGNTGELFF
J: TRBJ2-4; V: TRBV20-1; D: .; size: .; DNA: TGCAGTGCTAGAGACGGGCCCCCCCCGGAGTACTTC; CDR3: CSARDGPPPEYF
J: TRBJ2-7; V: TRBV29-1; D: TRBD2; size: few; DNA: TGCAGCGTTGTTGGCAGCGGGACGGCGGCGCCCTACGAGCAGTACTTC; CDR3: CSVVGSGTAAPYEQYF
J: TRBJ2-1; V: TRBV18; D: .; size: many; DNA: TGTGCCAGCTCACCACTGATAGGCAATGAGCAGTTCTTC; CDR3: CASSPLIGNEQFF
J: TRBJ2-1; V: TRBV4-1; D: .; size: .; DNA: TGCGCCAGCAGCCGAGGGAAGAATGAGCAGTTCTTC; CDR3: CASSRGKNEQFF
J: TRBJ2-1; V: TRBV30; D: .; size: .; DNA: TGTGCCTGGAGTCTAAACCTCAGGGGGGGAGAGCAGTTCTTC; CDR3: CAWSLNLRGGEQFF
J: TRBJ2-2; V: TRBV18; D: .; size: .; DNA: TGTGCCAGCTCACCACCGAATGGCGGACTCACCGGGGAGCTGTTTTTT; CDR3: CASSPPNGGLTGELFF
J: TRBJ1-2; V: TRBV7-2; D: .; size: .; DNA: TGTGCCAGCAGCTTAGTGGCCTTCGCGGGGGATGGCTACACCTTC; CDR3: CASSLVAFAGDGYTF
J: TRBJ2-1; V: TRBV6-2/TRBV6-3; D: TRBD2; size: .; DNA: TGTGCCAGCAGTTACCGCAACTTAGCGGGAGAAGACAATGAGCAGTTCTTC; CDR3: CASSYRNLAGEDNEQFF
J: TRBJ2-5; V: TRBV5-1; D: TRBD2; size: many; DNA: TGCGCCAGCAGCCGGGGAGCTAGCGGACAAGAGACCCAGTACTTC; CDR3: CASSRGASGQETQYF
J: TRBJ1-2; V: TRBV5-1; D: .; size: few; DNA: TGCGCCAGCAGCTTGTGGGACCGAGACCCGGGCTACACCTTC; CDR3: CASSLWDRDPGYTF
J: TRBJ2-7; V: TRBV28; D: TRBD2; size: many; DNA: TGTGCCAGCAGTACCACGGGACTAGCGGGAGGTATGAGCCCCTACGAGCAGTACTTC; CDR3: CASSTTGLAGGMSPYEQYF
J: TRBJ2-2; V: TRBV6-2/TRBV6-3; D: .; size: .; DNA: TGTGCCAGCAGTTACTTTTTGGGAAACACCGGGGAGCTGTTTTTT; CDR3: CASSYFLGNTGELFF
J: TRBJ1-2; V: TRBV20-1; D: TRBD1; size: many; DNA: TGCAGTGCTTCAAGGGACAGGGGGCGGGATGGCTACACCTTC; CDR3: CSASRDRGRDGYTF
J: TRBJ2-1; V: TRBV19; D: .; size: .; DNA: TGTGCCAGTAGTGTCAGTAGCTCCTACAATGAGCAGTTCTTC; CDR3: CASSVSSSYNEQFF
J: TRBJ2-6; V: TRBV7-2; D: .; size: .; DNA: TGTGCCAGCAGCTTAGATAGCCCTCTTGTCCTGACTTTC; CDR3: CASSLDSPLVLTF
J: TRBJ2-7; V: TRBV12-3/TRBV12-4; D: TRBD1; size: many; DNA: TGTGCCAGCAAGCCGGGACAGGGGCCTCCCGGGGCCTACGAGCAGTACTTC; CDR3: CASKPGQGPPGAYEQYF
J: TRBJ1-2; V: TRBV5-1; D: .; size: .; DNA: TGTGCCAGCAGCTTCCGCTCTCCTTCCGGCTACACCTTC; CDR3: CASSFRSPSGYTF
J: TRBJ2-5; V: TRBV5-1; D: .; size: .; DNA: TGCGCCAGCAGCTTGGCGGGGGACATCCAAGAGACCCAGTACTTC; CDR3: CASSLAGDIQETQYF
J: TRBJ2-1; V: TRBV12-3/TRBV12-4; D: TRBD2; size: many; DNA: TGTGCCAGCAGTTTGGGACTAGTGGGGCAGTTCTTC; CDR3: CASSLGLVGQFF
J: TRBJ1-1; V: TRBV5-1; D: .; size: many; DNA: TGCGCCAGCAGCTTGGCACTGGAGACTGAAGCTTTCTTT; CDR3: CASSLALETEAFF
J: TRBJ1-6; V: TRBV6-5; D: .; size: .; DNA: TGTGCCAGCAGTTACGCCCGGACCCTTCGGGGATCACCCCTCCACTTT; CDR3: CASSYARTLRGSPLHF
J: TRBJ2-5; V: TRBV5-5; D: .; size: few; DNA: TGTGCCAGCAGCTTTGGACGGACGCAAGAGACCCAGTACTTC; CDR3: CASSFGRTQETQYF
J: TRBJ2-1; V: TRBV20-1; D: .; size: .; DNA: TGCAGTGCTACCCCGGGGGTAAATGAGCAGTTCTTC; CDR3: CSATPGVNEQFF
J: TRBJ2-7; V: TRBV28; D: .; size: many; DNA: TGTGCCAGCAGTTTGGAGTTAGGGTACTACGAGCAGTACTTC; CDR3: CASSLELGYYEQYF
J: TRBJ1-1; V: TRBV12-3/TRBV12-4; D: .; size: many; DNA: TGTGCCAGCAGACTGGGGGTTGAAGCTTTCTTT; CDR3: CASRLGVEAFF
J: TRBJ2-1; V: TRBV6-1; D: .; size: many; DNA: TGTGCCAGCAGTTTATATTACAATGAGCAGTTCTTC; CDR3: CASSLYYNEQFF
J: TRBJ1-1; V: TRBV20-1; D: TRBD1; size: many; DNA: TGCAGTGCTCGATTGACAGGGACCCCGAACACTGAAGCTTTCTTT; CDR3: CSARLTGTPNTEAFF
J: TRBJ1-1; V: TRBV5-1; D: .; size: many; DNA: TGCGCCAGCAGCTTGAGGCATTCTGAAGCTTTCTTT; CDR3: CASSLRHSEAFF
J: TRBJ2-3; V: TRBV9; D: TRBD2; size: .; DNA: TGTGCCAGCGGGAGGGATGGACCAACCACAGATACGCAGTATTTT; CDR3: CASGRDGPTTDTQYF
J: TRBJ1-1; V: TRBV9; D: .; size: many; DNA: TGTGCCAGCAGCGGAACCGGGGGCACTGAAGCTTTCTTT; CDR3: CASSGTGGTEAFF
J: TRBJ1-5; V: TRBV4-2; D: .; size: .; DNA: TGTGCCAGCAGCCAAGACAGGGGCGGACAGCCCCAGCATTTT; CDR3: CASSQDRGGQPQHF
J: TRBJ2-1; V: TRBV14; D: TRBD1; size: few; DNA: TGTGCCAGCAGACGTACAGGGGCCTACAATGAGCAGTTCTTC; CDR3: CASRRTGAYNEQFF
J: TRBJ2-1; V: TRBV30; D: TRBD2; size: once; DNA: TGTGCCTGGAGGATACCCGGGACTAGAGCTGAGCAGTTCTTC; CDR3: CAWRIPGTRAEQFF
J: TRBJ2-1; V: TRBV18; D: .; size: many; DNA: TGTGCCAGCTCACCACCTAACAATGAGCAGTTCTTC; CDR3: CASSPPNNEQFF
J: TRBJ2-1; V: TRBV2; D: .; size: many; DNA: TGTGCCAGCAAAACCCGAGGGGTAATTGGCGGTGAGCAGTTCTTC; CDR3: CASKTRGVIGGEQFF
J: TRBJ2-1; V: TRBV5-5; D: TRBD2; size: many; DNA: TGTGCCAGCAGCTCGATTGGACTAGCGGGAGACGACGAGCAGTTCTTC; CDR3: CASSSIGLAGDDEQFF
J: TRBJ1-3; V: TRBV12-3/TRBV12-4; D: .; size: many; DNA: TGTGCCACCGCCCCGGGCAGGGCATACACCATATATTTT; CDR3: CATAPGRAYTIYF
J: TRBJ1-1; V: TRBV6-1; D: TRBD1; size: many; DNA: TGTGCCAGCAGGCCCCGACAGGGGCGGGACACTGAAGCTTTCTTT; CDR3: CASRPRQGRDTEAFF
J: TRBJ2-7; V: TRBV30; D: .; size: many; DNA: TGTGCCTGGAGGCCCCCGACGGGGCACTACGAGCAGTACTTC; CDR3: CAWRPPTGHYEQYF
J: TRBJ2-3; V: TRBV9; D: TRBD2; size: .; DNA: TGTGCCAGCGGCGGCAGCGGGAGGTTCCCAGATACGCAGTATTTT; CDR3: CASGGSGRFPDTQYF
J: TRBJ2-3; V: TRBV6-1; D: TRBD2; size: few; DNA: TGTGCCAGCAGCCCCCCCGGGATAGCGGGAGCAGATACGCAGTATTTT; CDR3: CASSPPGIAGADTQYF
J: TRBJ1-4; V: TRBV12-3/TRBV12-4; D: .; size: many; DNA: TGTGCCAGCAGTTTATATGAGGGCCGAACGGATGAAAAACTGTTTTTT; CDR3: CASSLYEGRTDEKLFF
J: TRBJ2-1; V: TRBV30; D: TRBD2; size: many; DNA: TGTGCCTGGACCTTTTATTGGGGAGGGAGTGAGCAGTTCTTC; CDR3: CAWTFYWGGSEQFF
J: TRBJ1-4; V: TRBV14; D: .; size: few; DNA: TGTGCCAGCAGCCGTGGAATCTTCGGAAGGACTAATGAAAAACTGTTTTTT; CDR3: CASSRGIFGRTNEKLFF
J: TRBJ2-2; V: TRBV19; D: TRBD2; size: .; DNA: TGTGCCAGCTCAGGACTAGCGCACACCGGGGAGCTGTTTTTT; CDR3: CASSGLAHTGELFF
J: TRBJ1-4; V: TRBV6-1; D: .; size: few; DNA: TGTGCCAGCACCGAACACCGAAAACTGTTTTTT; CDR3: CASTEHRKLFF
J: TRBJ1-6; V: TRBV6-1; D: .; size: few; DNA: TGTGCCAGCAGTCGATCGGTACCTCCCGCACCCCTCCACTTT; CDR3: CASSRSVPPAPLHF